Listed below are T cell receptor beta chains from one sample, sequenced in a study of blood T cell repertoires in COVID-19. TCRdb's table, derived via immunoSEQ multiplex PCR, lists solely in-frame clones and lacks some. The repertoire holds under 350,000 clones, with over 75% as singletons. Source material: peripheral blood. These receptors all come from a woman aged 30 to 39 with COVID-19, enrolled during active disease. CDR3s include the opening cysteine and the closing phenylalanine or tryptophan. Fields, in order: CDR3 protein, CDR3 DNA, clone size, D gene, J gene, V gene. A D gene is named only where the DNA matches it firmly. Expanded clones get a size class; other rows say once, few or many, or leave the size out.

CDR3 protein: CASSQTAGVSYEQYF; CDR3 DNA: TGCGCCAGCAGCCAGACGGCGGGGGTTTCCTACGAGCAGTACTTC; clone size: .; D gene: TRBD2; J gene: TRBJ2-7; V gene: TRBV4-1
CDR3 protein: CASSGGDYGYTF; CDR3 DNA: TGTGCCAGCAGTGGGGGGGATTATGGCTACACCTTC; clone size: .; D gene: .; J gene: TRBJ1-2; V gene: TRBV28
CDR3 protein: CASSTSQGGEQYF; CDR3 DNA: TGCGCCAGCAGCACATCCCAGGGGGGCGAGCAGTACTTC; clone size: .; D gene: .; J gene: TRBJ2-7; V gene: TRBV5-1
CDR3 protein: CASSKLSGLAGVFMTTDTQYF; CDR3 DNA: TGTGCCAGCAGCAAACTATCGGGGCTAGCGGGAGTTTTTATGACGACAGATACGCAGTATTTT; clone size: .; D gene: .; J gene: TRBJ2-3; V gene: TRBV21-1
CDR3 protein: CASSTGTSSYEQYF; CDR3 DNA: TGTGCCAGCAGCACCGGGACTAGCTCCTACGAGCAGTACTTC; clone size: .; D gene: TRBD2; J gene: TRBJ2-7; V gene: TRBV7-8
CDR3 protein: CASGNRDSIYEQYF; CDR3 DNA: TGTGCTAGTGGTAACCGGGACAGTATCTACGAGCAGTACTTC; clone size: once; D gene: TRBD1; J gene: TRBJ2-7; V gene: TRBV12-5
CDR3 protein: CASSLLGAYTEAFF; CDR3 DNA: TGTGCCAGTAGTTTGCTAGGGGCGTACACTGAAGCTTTCTTT; clone size: .; D gene: .; J gene: TRBJ1-1; V gene: TRBV19
CDR3 protein: CASSVDRTYEQYF; CDR3 DNA: TGTGCCAGCAGCGTGGACAGAACCTACGAGCAGTACTTC; clone size: .; D gene: .; J gene: TRBJ2-7; V gene: TRBV28
CDR3 protein: CASSFVRVRYTIYF; CDR3 DNA: TGCGCCAGCAGCTTTGTCAGGGTGAGATACACCATATATTTT; clone size: few; D gene: .; J gene: TRBJ1-3; V gene: TRBV5-1
CDR3 protein: CASSEGGRGGEKLFF; CDR3 DNA: TGTGCCAGCAGTGAAGGCGGGCGCGGAGGGGAAAAACTGTTTTTT; clone size: .; D gene: .; J gene: TRBJ1-4; V gene: TRBV2
CDR3 protein: CASSLPGTSTNEQYF; CDR3 DNA: TGTGCCAGCAGTCTACCCGGGACTAGTACGAACGAGCAGTACTTC; clone size: .; D gene: TRBD2; J gene: TRBJ2-7; V gene: TRBV6-6
CDR3 protein: CASRTGTGAYEQYF; CDR3 DNA: TGTGCCAGCAGAACCGGGACAGGAGCTTACGAGCAGTACTTC; clone size: .; D gene: TRBD1; J gene: TRBJ2-7; V gene: TRBV28
CDR3 protein: CASSFSLAQDTQYF; CDR3 DNA: TGTGCCAGCAGCTTTTCGTTGGCCCAAGATACGCAGTATTTT; clone size: .; D gene: .; J gene: TRBJ2-3; V gene: TRBV7-2
CDR3 protein: CASSLDRGAQYF; CDR3 DNA: TGTGCCAGCAGCTTAGACAGGGGGGCGCAGTATTTT; clone size: .; D gene: .; J gene: TRBJ2-3; V gene: TRBV11-2
CDR3 protein: CASSEYRSRTHQPQHF; CDR3 DNA: TGTGCCAGCAGTGAATACAGGAGCCGGACCCATCAGCCCCAGCATTTT; clone size: .; D gene: .; J gene: TRBJ1-5; V gene: TRBV6-1
CDR3 protein: CASSIGAGPREKLFF; CDR3 DNA: TGTGCCAGTAGTATTGGGGCGGGGCCGCGTGAAAAACTGTTTTTT; clone size: .; D gene: .; J gene: TRBJ1-4; V gene: TRBV19
CDR3 protein: CASSQVGGQIEGGYTF; CDR3 DNA: TGCGCCAGCAGCCAAGTAGGAGGGCAGATCGAGGGAGGCTACACCTTC; clone size: .; D gene: .; J gene: TRBJ1-2; V gene: TRBV4-3
CDR3 protein: CASRPDSPSGNTIYF; CDR3 DNA: TGTGCCAGCAGACCGGACTCGCCCTCTGGAAACACCATATATTTT; clone size: .; D gene: .; J gene: TRBJ1-3; V gene: TRBV11-2
CDR3 protein: CASSPSHLPYNEQFF; CDR3 DNA: TGTGCCAGCAGCCCTAGTCACCTTCCCTACAATGAGCAGTTCTTC; clone size: .; D gene: .; J gene: TRBJ2-1; V gene: TRBV5-4
CDR3 protein: CASCFGTGRSPLHF; CDR3 DNA: TGTGCCAGCTGCTTCGGGACAGGGCGATCACCCCTCCACTTT; clone size: .; D gene: TRBD1; J gene: TRBJ1-6; V gene: TRBV25-1
CDR3 protein: CASSQSGQGGYTF; CDR3 DNA: TGTGCCAGCAGCCAGTCAGGCCAAGGCGGCTACACCTTC; clone size: .; D gene: .; J gene: TRBJ1-2; V gene: TRBV3-1/TRBV3-2
CDR3 protein: CASSFPGREKYF; CDR3 DNA: TGTGCCAGCAGCTTCCCGGGGCGGGAGAAATACTTC; clone size: .; D gene: TRBD2; J gene: TRBJ2-7; V gene: TRBV11-2
CDR3 protein: CASSGTSLSGNEQFF; CDR3 DNA: TGCGCCAGCAGTGGGACTAGCTTGAGTGGTAATGAGCAGTTCTTC; clone size: .; D gene: TRBD2; J gene: TRBJ2-1; V gene: TRBV5-1
CDR3 protein: CASSATSAYEQYF; CDR3 DNA: TGTGCCAGCAGCGCGACTAGTGCCTACGAGCAGTACTTC; clone size: .; D gene: .; J gene: TRBJ2-7; V gene: TRBV2
CDR3 protein: CASSGWTGSEQFF; CDR3 DNA: TGTGCCAGCAGTGGTTGGACAGGGAGTGAGCAGTTCTTC; clone size: .; D gene: TRBD1; J gene: TRBJ2-1; V gene: TRBV2
CDR3 protein: CASSVPTGPARASYGYTF; CDR3 DNA: TGCGCCAGCAGCGTACCGACAGGGCCCGCTCGGGCTAGCTATGGCTACACCTTC; clone size: .; D gene: TRBD1; J gene: TRBJ1-2; V gene: TRBV5-1
CDR3 protein: CASSLPQGSEDGYTF; CDR3 DNA: TGCGCCAGCAGCTTGCCGCAGGGAAGTGAGGATGGCTACACCTTC; clone size: .; D gene: .; J gene: TRBJ1-2; V gene: TRBV5-1
CDR3 protein: CASSHLPGGQETQYF; CDR3 DNA: TGCGCCAGCAGCCACCTACCAGGCGGGCAAGAGACCCAGTACTTC; clone size: .; D gene: .; J gene: TRBJ2-5; V gene: TRBV4-3
CDR3 protein: CASSQSRNTQYF; CDR3 DNA: TGCGCCAGCAGTCAATCGAGGAATACGCAGTATTTT; clone size: .; D gene: .; J gene: TRBJ2-3; V gene: TRBV23-1
CDR3 protein: CASLGQSYNEQFF; CDR3 DNA: TGTGCCAGCCTGGGACAGTCCTACAATGAGCAGTTCTTC; clone size: .; D gene: TRBD1; J gene: TRBJ2-1; V gene: TRBV28
CDR3 protein: CASSLGSSSSGSRHEQYF; CDR3 DNA: TGCGCCAGCAGCTTGGGCTCATCCTCTAGCGGGAGTCGCCACGAGCAGTACTTC; clone size: .; D gene: TRBD2; J gene: TRBJ2-7; V gene: TRBV5-1
CDR3 protein: CASSWAKGERTEAFF; CDR3 DNA: TGCGCCAGCAGTTGGGCCAAGGGGGAGAGAACTGAAGCTTTCTTT; clone size: few; D gene: .; J gene: TRBJ1-1; V gene: TRBV10-1
CDR3 protein: CASSLDLWEGYNEQFF; CDR3 DNA: TGTGCCAGCAGCTTAGATCTGTGGGAGGGCTACAATGAGCAGTTCTTC; clone size: .; D gene: TRBD2; J gene: TRBJ2-1; V gene: TRBV11-2
CDR3 protein: CASRSGGGNQPQHF; CDR3 DNA: TGTGCCAGCCGTTCTGGGGGAGGTAATCAGCCCCAGCATTTT; clone size: .; D gene: .; J gene: TRBJ1-5; V gene: TRBV27
CDR3 protein: CASSEWGEYTEAFF; CDR3 DNA: TGTGCCAGCAGTGAGTGGGGCGAGTACACTGAAGCTTTCTTT; clone size: .; D gene: .; J gene: TRBJ1-1; V gene: TRBV2